What follows are 25 T cell receptor beta chains derived from one specimen sequenced in a study of cytomegalovirus exposure and HLA in healthy donors. PCR amplification relied on 60 Vbeta primers (plus 13 Jbeta primers). Measured with immunoSEQ multiplex PCR; TCRdb has only the in-frame clones, and not every one. The sample yields 150,000 to 180,000 clones, roughly 74% seen once. The sample comprised PBMCs. The receptors were gathered from a man aged 18 to 30 in good health and CMV-seronegative.

The genes are TRBV28 and TRBJ1-3, with TRBD1 matching 8 bases. The CDR3 extends over 14 amino acids. The germline V gene encodes CDR1 MDHEN and CDR2 SYDVKM. The V segment lost 5 bases and the J segment 4 bases; nucleotides outside the gene matches: 4. CDR3: CASSTGGTGNTIYF. The CDR3 region has the DNA TGTGCCAGCAGTACAGGGGGGACCGGAAACACCATATATTTT. The whole variable domain, remainder taken from reference TRBV28 and TRBJ1-3, is DVKVTQSSRYLVKRTGEKVFLECVQDMDHENMFWYRQDPGLGLRLIYFSYDVKMKEKGDIPEGYSVSREKKERFSLILESASTNQTSMYLCASSTGGTGNTIYFGEGSWLTVV.

V and J are TRBV27 and TRBJ2-7; a possible D gene is TRBD1 (6 bases). The V gene lost 4 bases and the J gene lost 6 bases, with 10 bases spanning the gap. The CDR3 has 12 amino acids. CDR1 is MNHEY and CDR2 is SMNVEV in the germline V gene (reference sequence). The CDR3 DNA sequence: TGTGCCAGCAGTTCTACAGGGACCGAGCAGTACTTC. Its translation: CASSSTGTEQYF.

About this clone: Germline is not matched at one junction end, which may reflect a read error. The chain has TRBV7-9 and TRBJ2-7; the match to TRBD2 covers 7 bases. The CDR3 consists of 12 residues. CDR1 SEHNR and CDR2 FQNEAQ come from the germline V gene (reference sequence). The CDR3: CSSSFREGEQYF. CDR3 coding DNA: TGTTCCAGCAGCTTCAGGGAGGGCGAGCAGTACTTC. Combining the CDR3 with reference TRBV7-9 and TRBJ2-7 gives the whole variable domain DTGVSQNPRHKITKRGQNVTFRCDPISEHNRLYWYRQTLGQGPEFLTYFQNEAQLEKSRLLSDRFSAERPKGSFSTLEIQRTEQGDSAMYLCSSSFREGEQYFGPGTRLTVT.

This chain connects TRBV15 to TRBJ2-2, with TRBD2 matching 14 bases. Germline trimming cut 3 bases from V and 6 bases from J; bases unmatched to any gene: 0. From germline, CDR1 is LNHNV and CDR2 YYDKDF (reference sequence). The CDR3 spans 15 residues. The CDR3 bases are TGTGCCACCAGCAGGACTAGCGGGGGGGCCGGGGAGCTGTTTTTT. Protein: CATSRTSGGAGELFF.

This clone occurred once. The V call is TRBV5-3, the J call TRBJ1-1; D is undetermined. TRBV5-3 is known as an ORF, though its function is uncertain. V dropped 4 bases and J dropped 3 bases, with 7 bases sitting between them. CDR3 size: 12 residues. The CDR3: CARSNMYTEAFF. The CDR3 DNA is TGTGCCAGAAGCAATATGTACACTGAAGCTTTCTTT.

J is TRBJ2-3 and V is TRBV9, with a weak D call TRBD2 (5 bases). The CDR3 is 15 residues long. Germline CDR1 reads SGDLS; CDR2 reads YYNGEE. Trimming shortened V by 2 bases and J by 1 base, and 11 bases separated the two germline ends. The CDR3 sequence: CASSVRGWGTDTQYF. For the CDR3, the DNA is TGTGCCAGCAGCGTTCGCGGGTGGGGCACAGATACGCAGTATTTT.

The CDR3 DNA is TGTGCCAGCAGCGAACAGGGAACCGGGGCCAACGTCCTGACTTTC. Its translation is CASSEQGTGANVLTF. This chain links TRBV2 with TRBJ2-6; possibly TRBD1 for D (6 bases). The CDR3 loop spans 15 amino acids. V dropped 6 bases and J dropped 4 bases, with 13 bases sitting between them. In germline, CDR1 is SNHLY, CDR2 FYNNEI.

The chain recombines TRBV7-9 with TRBJ1-4; 7 bases align to TRBD1. This CDR3 is 14 amino acids long. Trimming cost V 4 bases and J 7 bases; bases outside gene matches: 6. CDR1 is SEHNR and CDR2 is FQNEAQ in the germline V gene (reference sequence). The CDR3 DNA reads TGTGCCAGCAGCTCGACAGGGTCCGGTGAAAAACTGTTTTTT. Translation: CASSSTGSGEKLFF.

This clone has more than one count but fewer than ten. V usage is TRBV7-3 and J usage is TRBJ1-1; D unresolved. CDR1 and CDR2 from the germline V gene are SGHTA and FQGTGA. Trimming left V 4 bases short and J 1 base short, with 7 bases between. The CDR3 is 13 amino acids. The CDR3 is CASSSLGNTEAFF. In nucleotides, the CDR3 is TGTGCCAGCAGCTCCCTAGGGAACACTGAAGCTTTCTTT. The variable domain in full, completed from reference TRBV7-3 and TRBJ1-1, reads GAGVSQTPSNKVTEKGKYVELRCDPISGHTALYWYRQSLGQGPEFLIYFQGTGAADDSGLPNDRFFAVRPEGSVSTLKIQRTERGDSAVYLCASSSLGNTEAFFGQGTRLTVV.

The J gene is TRBJ2-7, the V gene TRBV11-3, with TRBD2 identical over 11 bases. Germline loops: CDR1 SGHNT, CDR2 YENEEA. The V and J ends lost 1 base and 7 bases, in that order; junction bases with no gene match: 9. The CDR3 runs 16 residues. The CDR3, as DNA: TGTGCCAGCAGCTTAGGGTCTAGCGGGGGGAAGGAAGAGCAGTACGTC. Its protein is CASSLGSSGGKEEQYV.

J is TRBJ2-7 and V is TRBV28; tentative D call: TRBD1 (5 bases). This CDR3 has 12 residues. Trimming took 6 bases from V and 6 from J, leaving 12 bases between them. Germline V lookup: CDR1 MDHEN, CDR2 SYDVKM. DNA of the CDR3: TGTGCCAGCAGCTTCGACAGCGCCGAGCAGTACGTC. Protein: CASSFDSAEQYV.

V is TRBV5-8 and J is TRBJ2-5; the D is unclear. The germline gives CDR1 SGHTS, CDR2 YDEGEE. The CDR3 has 14 residues. V dropped 0 bases and J dropped 4 bases, with 10 bases sitting between them. The CDR3 DNA reads TGTGCCAGCAGCTTGGTGGTAGCCGGAGAGACCCAGTACTTC. This codes for CASSLVVAGETQYF.

The CDR3 coding sequence is TGCGCCAGCAGCTCTACTAGTGGGGAGCTGTTTTTT. Protein: CASSSTSGELFF. This sequence joins TRBV5-1 and TRBJ2-2, with a weak D call TRBD2 (5 bases). CDR1 SGHRS and CDR2 YFSETQ come from the germline V gene. Trimming cost V 3 bases and J 8 bases, with 8 bases left between them. The CDR3 contains 12 residues. Supplemented by reference TRBV5-1 and TRBJ2-2, the full variable domain reads KAGVTQTPRYLIKTRGQQVTLSCSPISGHRSVSWYQQTPGQGLQFLFEYFSETQRNKGNFPGRFSGRQFSNSRSEMNVSTLELGDSALYLCASSSTSGELFFGEGSRLTVL.

This chain uses TRBV7-8 with TRBJ1-2; tentatively, D is TRBD1 (6 bases). The V end lost 5 bases, the J end lost 4 bases, and 14 bases lay between the germline ends. Germline-derived CDR1 and CDR2 are SGHVS and FQNEAQ. The CDR3 has 14 amino acids. The chain's CDR3 is CASSAWTELYGYTF. The CDR3 nucleotides are TGTGCCAGCAGCGCGTGGACAGAACTCTATGGCTACACCTTC.

V usage is TRBV30 and J usage is TRBJ2-1, with D possibly TRBD2 on 6 matching bases. The V and J ends lost 7 bases and 4 bases respectively, with 8 bases between them. CDR1 and CDR2 from the germline V gene are GTSNPN and SVGIG (reference sequence). The CDR3 length is 11 residues. The chain's CDR3 is CASGGYNEQFF. DNA of the CDR3: TGTGCCTCCGGAGGGTACAATGAGCAGTTCTTC. The complete variable domain, with remaining parts taken from reference TRBV30 and TRBJ2-1, reads SQTIHQWPATLVQPVGSPLSLECTVEGTSNPNLYWYRQAAGRGLQLLFYSVGIGQISSEVPQNLSASRPQDRQFILSSKKLLLSDSGFYLCASGGYNEQFFGPGTRLTVL.

The chain has TRBV7-3 and TRBJ2-5, with TRBD2 identical over 14 bases. Per the germline V gene, CDR1 is SGHTA and CDR2 is FQGTGA. V lost 2 bases, J lost 5 bases, and 22 bases stayed unmatched. The CDR3 is made up of 22 amino acids. The DNA of the CDR3 is TGTGCCAGCAGCTTACCCTCCTCTATGGGACTAGCGGGGGCCTCCCCCTGGGAGACCCAGTACTTC. The encoded protein is CASSLPSSMGLAGASPWETQYF.

The CDR3 spells CASNGGGGGETQYF. The CDR3 DNA follows: TGTGCCAGTAATGGCGGGGGGGGCGGGGAGACCCAGTACTTC. This chain connects TRBV19 to TRBJ2-5, with 9 positions matching TRBD2. This CDR3 comprises 14 residues. Trimming took 7 bases from V and 5 from J; bases not matched to a gene: 8. Germline V gene sequence: CDR1 LNHDA, CDR2 SQIVND (reference sequence).

The chain is built from TRBV10-3 and TRBJ2-3; 8 nucleotides align to TRBD2. There are 15 residues in the CDR3. CDR1 and CDR2 (germline): ENHRY, SYGVKD. After removal of 10 bases from V and 0 bases from J, the junction contained 9 bases not matched to a gene. The CDR3 DNA reads as TGTGCCACCGTAAGCGGGGGCCCTAGCACAGATACGCAGTATTTT. It yields the protein CATVSGGPSTDTQYF.

V gene TRBV5-5 combines with J gene TRBJ2-5; D is perhaps TRBD1 (6 bases). Germline CDR1 SGHKS, CDR2 YYEKEE (reference sequence). The V gene lost 3 bases and the J gene lost 5 bases, with 11 bases spanning the gap. This CDR3 comprises 13 residues. CDR3 in amino acids: CASSSDRWETQYF. DNA of the CDR3: TGTGCCAGCAGCTCAGACAGGTGGGAGACCCAGTACTTC.

In nucleotides, the CDR3 is TGTGCCAGCAGCATGGGACAACTCACCGGGGAGCTGTTTTTT. Translating gives CASSMGQLTGELFF. The chain combines TRBV7-2 with TRBJ2-2; D might be TRBD1 (6 bases). CDR1 is SGHTA, CDR2 FQGNSA, per germline. The CDR3 runs 14 residues. V lost 5 bases and J lost 4, with 11 bases in between.

The chain is built from TRBV4-1 and TRBJ2-5; TRBD1 matches 7 bases. TRBJ2-7 matches the DNA end more closely, so the J call is doubtful. This CDR3 has 18 amino acids. The germline gives CDR1 MGHRA, CDR2 YSYEKL. CDR3 nucleotides: TGCGCCAGCAGCCAAGATCTTTGGGCCAGGGACAGCTCCTACGAGCAGTACTTC. Amino acids: CASSQDLWARDSSYEQYF.

V and J are TRBV19 and TRBJ2-1; TRBD1 is a possible D gene (6 bases). Trimming stripped 6 bases from V and 2 bases from J, with 14 bases between. This CDR3 is built from 15 residues. CDR1 and CDR2 (germline): LNHDA, SQIVND (reference sequence). CDR3 coding DNA: TGTGCCAGTAGGGCTGGGGACAAGCCCTACAATGAGCAGTTCTTC. Its translation: CASRAGDKPYNEQFF.

There are a few counts of this clone. The chain carries TRBV4-3 and TRBJ1-4; 7 bases map to TRBD1. V shed 2 bases and J 6 bases; nucleotides not matched to a gene: 12. The germline V gene has CDR1 LGHNA and CDR2 YSLEER. The CDR3 runs to 17 residues. The CDR3 sequence is CASSQTFLAGGYEKLFF. The CDR3 DNA reads TGCGCCAGCAGCCAAACTTTTCTGGCAGGGGGATATGAAAAACTGTTTTTT.

The gene calls are TRBV5-4 and TRBJ2-7, with a weak D call TRBD1 (6 bases). The CDR3 loop spans 13 amino acids. Between the trimmed V and J ends, which lost 4 bases and 7 bases, there was a span of 15 bases. CDR1 SGHNT and CDR2 YYREEE come from the germline V gene (reference sequence). As DNA, the CDR3 is TGTGCCAGCAGCATCTCCGAAGGGGGAGAGCAGTACGTC. This codes for CASSISEGGEQYV.

This clone is a singleton in its sample. This chain uses TRBV7-9 with TRBJ1-1; D not certain. Deletions cut 1 base from V and 10 bases from J, with 7 bases between. This CDR3 has 11 amino acids. Per germline, CDR1 SEHNR and CDR2 FQNEAQ (reference sequence). For the CDR3, the DNA is TGTGCCAGCAGCTTAGAGTCAGGAGCTTTCTTT. Translating gives CASSLESGAFF.